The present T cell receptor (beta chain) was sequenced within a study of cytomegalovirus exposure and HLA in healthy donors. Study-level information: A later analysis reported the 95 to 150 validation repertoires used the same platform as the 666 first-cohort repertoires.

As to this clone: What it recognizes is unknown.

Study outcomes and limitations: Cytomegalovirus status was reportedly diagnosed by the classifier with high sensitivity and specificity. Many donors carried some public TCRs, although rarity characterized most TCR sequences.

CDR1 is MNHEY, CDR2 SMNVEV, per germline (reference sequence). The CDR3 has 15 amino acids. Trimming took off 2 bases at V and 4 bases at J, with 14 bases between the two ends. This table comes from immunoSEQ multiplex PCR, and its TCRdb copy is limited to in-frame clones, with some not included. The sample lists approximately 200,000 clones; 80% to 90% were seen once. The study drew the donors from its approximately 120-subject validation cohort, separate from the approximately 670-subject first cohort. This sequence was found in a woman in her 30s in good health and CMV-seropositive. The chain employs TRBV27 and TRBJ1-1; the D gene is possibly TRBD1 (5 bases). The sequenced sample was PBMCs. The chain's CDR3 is CASSLREGRGTEAFF. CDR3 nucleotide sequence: TGTGCCAGCAGTTTAAGGGAGGGGAGGGGCACTGAAGCTTTCTTT.